The TCR beta chain under discussion was sequenced for a study of CD8 T cells in Susac syndrome. The CDR3 is 14 residues long. V lost 8 bases to trimming and J lost 2 bases, with 14 bases between them. Germline V gene lookup returns CDR1 MRHNA and CDR2 SNTAGT. Reverse transcription of about 0.45 to 1 ug RNA was carried out with random hexamers. MiXCR, applied by TCRdb to the immunoSEQ multiplex PCR reads, yields one record per CDR3 protein. The sample yields 250,000 to 300,000 distinct CDR3 sequences, roughly 90% seen once. The receptor comes from a human donor with multiple sclerosis. The chain carries TRBV6-4 and TRBJ2-3, with a tentative D call TRBD2 (6 bases). Material: CD8+ T cells from PBMCs. CDR3 nucleotide sequence: TGTGCCAGCGGGCCCGGGAGATCCACAGATACGCAGTATTTT. Protein: CASGPGRSTDTQYF.